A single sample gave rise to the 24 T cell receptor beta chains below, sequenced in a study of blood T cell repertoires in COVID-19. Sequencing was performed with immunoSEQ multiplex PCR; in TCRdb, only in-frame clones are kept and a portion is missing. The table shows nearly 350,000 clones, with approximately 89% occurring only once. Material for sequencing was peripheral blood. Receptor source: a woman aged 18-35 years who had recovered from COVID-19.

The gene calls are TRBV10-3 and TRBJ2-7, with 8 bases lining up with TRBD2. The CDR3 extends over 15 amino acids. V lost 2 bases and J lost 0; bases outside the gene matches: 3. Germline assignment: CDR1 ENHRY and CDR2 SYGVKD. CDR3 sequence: CAISEKSGSSYEQYV. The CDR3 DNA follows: TGTGCCATCAGTGAGAAGAGCGGGAGCTCCTACGAGCAGTACGTC.

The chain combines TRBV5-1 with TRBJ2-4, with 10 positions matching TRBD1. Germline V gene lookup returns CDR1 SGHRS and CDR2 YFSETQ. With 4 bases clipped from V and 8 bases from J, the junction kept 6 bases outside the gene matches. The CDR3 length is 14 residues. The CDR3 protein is CASSRTGGGDIQYF. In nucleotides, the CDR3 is TGCGCCAGCAGCCGGACAGGGGGAGGGGACATTCAGTACTTC.

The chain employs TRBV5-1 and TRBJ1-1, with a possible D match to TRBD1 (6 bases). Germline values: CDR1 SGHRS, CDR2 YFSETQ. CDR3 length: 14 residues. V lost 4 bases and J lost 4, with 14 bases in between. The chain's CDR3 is CASSQIQGFTEAFF. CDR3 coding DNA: TGCGCCAGCAGCCAGATACAGGGCTTCACTGAAGCTTTCTTT.

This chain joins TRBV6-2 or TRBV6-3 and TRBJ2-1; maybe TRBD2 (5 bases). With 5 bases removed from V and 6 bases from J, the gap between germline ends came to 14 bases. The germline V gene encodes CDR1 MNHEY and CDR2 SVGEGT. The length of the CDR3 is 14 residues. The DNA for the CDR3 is TGTGCCAGCAGTCGGACTCGGACGGGCAATGAGCAGTTCTTC. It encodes CASSRTRTGNEQFF.

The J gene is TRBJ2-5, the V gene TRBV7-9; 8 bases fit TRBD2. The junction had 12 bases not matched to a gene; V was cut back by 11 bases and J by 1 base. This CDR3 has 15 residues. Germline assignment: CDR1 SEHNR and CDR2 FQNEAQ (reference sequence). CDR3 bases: TGTGCCGCAAGACGGAGCGGGAGTCCCCAAGAGACCCAGTACTTC. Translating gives CAARRSGSPQETQYF.

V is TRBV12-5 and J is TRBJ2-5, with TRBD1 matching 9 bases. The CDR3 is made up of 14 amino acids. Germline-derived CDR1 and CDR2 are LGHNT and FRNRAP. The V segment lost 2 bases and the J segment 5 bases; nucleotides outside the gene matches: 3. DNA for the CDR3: TGTGCTAGTGGTTTGAACAGGGGGCCGGAGACCCAGTACTTC. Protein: CASGLNRGPETQYF.

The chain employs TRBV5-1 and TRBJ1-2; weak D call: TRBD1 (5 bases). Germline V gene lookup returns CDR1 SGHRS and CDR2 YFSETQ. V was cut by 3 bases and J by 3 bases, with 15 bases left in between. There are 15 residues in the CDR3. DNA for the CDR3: TGCGCCAGCAGCTGGGGGACCAGGGAGGACTATGGCTACACCTTC. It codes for CASSWGTREDYGYTF. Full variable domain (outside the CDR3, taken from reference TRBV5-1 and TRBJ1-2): KAGVTQTPRYLIKTRGQQVTLSCSPISGHRSVSWYQQTPGQGLQFLFEYFSETQRNKGNFPGRFSGRQFSNSRSEMNVSTLELGDSALYLCASSWGTREDYGYTFGSGTRLTVV.

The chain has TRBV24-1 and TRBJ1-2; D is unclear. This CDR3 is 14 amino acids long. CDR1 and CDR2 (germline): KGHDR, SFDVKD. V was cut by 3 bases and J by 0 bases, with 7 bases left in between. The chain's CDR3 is CATSDPQANYGYTF. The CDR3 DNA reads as TGTGCCACCAGTGATCCTCAGGCTAACTATGGCTACACCTTC.

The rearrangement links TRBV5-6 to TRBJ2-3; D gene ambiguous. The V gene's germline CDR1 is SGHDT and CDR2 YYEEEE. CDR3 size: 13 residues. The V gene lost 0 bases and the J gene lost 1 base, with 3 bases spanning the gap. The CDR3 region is CASSLGGTDTQYF. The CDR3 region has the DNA TGTGCCAGCAGCTTGGGAGGCACAGATACGCAGTATTTT.

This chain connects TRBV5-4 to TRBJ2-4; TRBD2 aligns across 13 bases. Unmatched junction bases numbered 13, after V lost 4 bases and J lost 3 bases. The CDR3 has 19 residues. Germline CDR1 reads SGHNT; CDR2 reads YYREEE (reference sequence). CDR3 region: CASSRGGTSGITVKNIQYF. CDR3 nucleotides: TGTGCCAGCAGCCGCGGGGGGACTAGCGGGATTACGGTCAAAAACATTCAGTACTTC.

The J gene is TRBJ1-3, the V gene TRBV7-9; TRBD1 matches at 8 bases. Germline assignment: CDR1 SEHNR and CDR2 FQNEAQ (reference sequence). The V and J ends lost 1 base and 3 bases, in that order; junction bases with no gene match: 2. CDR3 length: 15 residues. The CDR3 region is CASSLVGTGGNTIYF. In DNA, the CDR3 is TGTGCCAGCAGCTTAGTTGGGACAGGTGGAAACACCATATATTTT. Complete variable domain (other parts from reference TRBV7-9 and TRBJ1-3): DTGVSQNPRHKITKRGQNVTFRCDPISEHNRLYWYRQTLGQGPEFLTYFQNEAQLEKSRLLSDRFSAERPKGSFSTLEIQRTEQGDSAMYLCASSLVGTGGNTIYFGEGSWLTVV.

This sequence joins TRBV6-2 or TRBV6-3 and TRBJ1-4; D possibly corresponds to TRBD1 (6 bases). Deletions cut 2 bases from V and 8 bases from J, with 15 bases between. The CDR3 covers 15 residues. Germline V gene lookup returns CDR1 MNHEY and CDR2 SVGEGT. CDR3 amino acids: CASSYQGQRHEKLFF. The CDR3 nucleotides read TGTGCCAGCAGTTACCAGGGGCAGCGGCACGAAAAACTGTTTTTT.

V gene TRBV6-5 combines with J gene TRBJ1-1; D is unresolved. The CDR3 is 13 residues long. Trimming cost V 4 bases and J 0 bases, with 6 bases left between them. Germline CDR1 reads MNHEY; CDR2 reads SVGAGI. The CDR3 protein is CASSFRLNTEAFF. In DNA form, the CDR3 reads TGTGCCAGCAGTTTCAGGTTGAACACTGAAGCTTTCTTT.

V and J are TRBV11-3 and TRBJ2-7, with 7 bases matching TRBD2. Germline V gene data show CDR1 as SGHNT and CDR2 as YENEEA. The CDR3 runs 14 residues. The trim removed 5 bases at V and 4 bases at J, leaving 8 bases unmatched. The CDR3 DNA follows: TGTGCCAGCAGCCCGGGCGGGAGACGGTACGAGCAGTACGTC. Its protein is CASSPGGRRYEQYV.

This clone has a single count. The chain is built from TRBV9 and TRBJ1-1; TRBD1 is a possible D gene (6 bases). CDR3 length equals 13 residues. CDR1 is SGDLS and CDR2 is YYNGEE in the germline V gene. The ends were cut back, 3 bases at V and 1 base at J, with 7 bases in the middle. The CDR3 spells CASSETGNTEAFF. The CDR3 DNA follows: TGTGCCAGCAGCGAGACAGGGAACACTGAAGCTTTCTTT.

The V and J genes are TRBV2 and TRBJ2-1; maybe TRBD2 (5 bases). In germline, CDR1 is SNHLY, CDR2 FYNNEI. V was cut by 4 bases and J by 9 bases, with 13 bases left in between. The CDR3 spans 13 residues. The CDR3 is CASSAEALGEQFF. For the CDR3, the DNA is TGTGCCAGCAGTGCGGAGGCCCTGGGTGAGCAGTTCTTC.

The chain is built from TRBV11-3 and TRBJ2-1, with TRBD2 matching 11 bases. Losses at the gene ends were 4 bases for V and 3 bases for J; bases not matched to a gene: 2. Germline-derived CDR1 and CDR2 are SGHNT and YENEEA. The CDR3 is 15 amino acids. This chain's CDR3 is CASSWGLAVYNEQFF. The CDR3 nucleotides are TGTGCCAGCAGCTGGGGACTAGCGGTCTACAATGAGCAGTTCTTC.

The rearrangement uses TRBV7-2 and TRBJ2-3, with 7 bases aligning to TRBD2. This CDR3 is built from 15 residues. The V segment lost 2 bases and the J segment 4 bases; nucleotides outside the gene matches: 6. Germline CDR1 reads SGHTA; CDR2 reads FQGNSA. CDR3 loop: CASSLRAGRADTQYF. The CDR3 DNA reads TGTGCCAGCAGCTTACGGGCAGGGAGGGCAGATACGCAGTATTTT.

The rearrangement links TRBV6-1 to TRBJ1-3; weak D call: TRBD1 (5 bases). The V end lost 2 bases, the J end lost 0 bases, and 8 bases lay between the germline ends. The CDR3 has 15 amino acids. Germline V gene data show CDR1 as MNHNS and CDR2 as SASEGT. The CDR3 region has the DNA TGTGCCAGCAGTGAAACAGGATTCTCTGGAAACACCATATATTTT. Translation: CASSETGFSGNTIYF.

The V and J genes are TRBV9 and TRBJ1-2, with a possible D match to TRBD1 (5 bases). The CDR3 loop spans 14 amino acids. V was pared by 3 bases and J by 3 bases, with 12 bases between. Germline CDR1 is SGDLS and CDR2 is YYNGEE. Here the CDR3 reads CASSGVRGDYGYTF. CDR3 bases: TGTGCCAGCAGCGGCGTCCGGGGGGACTATGGCTACACCTTC.

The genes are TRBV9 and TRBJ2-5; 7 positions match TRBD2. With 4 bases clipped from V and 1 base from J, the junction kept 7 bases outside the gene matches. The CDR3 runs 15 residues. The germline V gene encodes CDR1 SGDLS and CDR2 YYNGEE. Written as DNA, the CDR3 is TGTGCCAGCAGCCCTCGGGGGGAAATCCAAGAGACCCAGTACTTC. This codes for CASSPRGEIQETQYF.

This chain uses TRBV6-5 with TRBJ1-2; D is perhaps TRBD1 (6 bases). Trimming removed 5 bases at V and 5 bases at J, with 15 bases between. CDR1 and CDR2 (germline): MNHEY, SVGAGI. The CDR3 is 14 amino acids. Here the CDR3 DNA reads TGTGCCAGCAGTAACCTTGACAGGACGTATGGCTACACCTTC. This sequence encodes CASSNLDRTYGYTF.

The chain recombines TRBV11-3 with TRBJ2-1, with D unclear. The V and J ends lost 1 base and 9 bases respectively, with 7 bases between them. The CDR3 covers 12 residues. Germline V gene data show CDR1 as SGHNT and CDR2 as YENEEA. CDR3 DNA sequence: TGTGCCAGCAGCTTAGTGGCTTTTGAGCAGTTCTTC. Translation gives CASSLVAFEQFF.

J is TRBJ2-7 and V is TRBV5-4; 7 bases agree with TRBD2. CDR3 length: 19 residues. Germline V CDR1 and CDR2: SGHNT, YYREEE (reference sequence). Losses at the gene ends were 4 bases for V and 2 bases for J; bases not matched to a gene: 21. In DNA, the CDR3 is TGTGCCAGCAGCCCGCCCTACTCTAGGAGGGAGGGCCGCCCCTACGAGCAGTACGTC. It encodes CASSPPYSRREGRPYEQYV.